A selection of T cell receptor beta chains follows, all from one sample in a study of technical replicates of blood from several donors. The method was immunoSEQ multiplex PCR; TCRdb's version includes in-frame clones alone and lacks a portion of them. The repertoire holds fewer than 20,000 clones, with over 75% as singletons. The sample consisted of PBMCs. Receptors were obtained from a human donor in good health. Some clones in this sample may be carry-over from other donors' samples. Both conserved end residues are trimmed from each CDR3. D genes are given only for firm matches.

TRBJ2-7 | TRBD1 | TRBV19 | ASSIWDRDSYEQY
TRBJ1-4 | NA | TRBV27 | ASSLTGTSTNEKLF
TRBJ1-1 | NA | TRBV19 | ASSPGQLSTTEAF
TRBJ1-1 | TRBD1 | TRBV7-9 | ASSLGDRVYTEAF
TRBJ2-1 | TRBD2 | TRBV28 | ASSTTGGSSYNEQF
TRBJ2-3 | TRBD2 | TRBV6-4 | ASSDSLGAGGLDTQY
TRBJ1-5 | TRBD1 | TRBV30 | AWSVGTGGGQPQH
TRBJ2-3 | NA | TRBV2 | ASSDWGGGTDTQY
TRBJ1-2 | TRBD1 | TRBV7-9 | ASSLKGTGEESYT
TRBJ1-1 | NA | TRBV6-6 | ASSGVGHTEAF
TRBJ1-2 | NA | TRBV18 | ASSADSPGGYT
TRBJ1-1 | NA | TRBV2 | ASREGSEAF
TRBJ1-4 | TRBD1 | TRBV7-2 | ASRLQGAGEKLF
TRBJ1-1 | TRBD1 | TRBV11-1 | ASSSVPGQGWNTEAF
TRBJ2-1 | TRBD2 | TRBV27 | ASSSLAGGPRSEQF
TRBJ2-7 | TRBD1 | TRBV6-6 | ASSYSRGREQY
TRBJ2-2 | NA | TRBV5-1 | ASSLVAANTGELF
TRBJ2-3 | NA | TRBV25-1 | ASSEGLGAPDTQY
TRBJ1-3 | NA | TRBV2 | ASSGERSSGNTIY
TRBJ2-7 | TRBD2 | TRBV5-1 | ASRPSGLSYEQY
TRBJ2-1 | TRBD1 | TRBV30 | AWSNGGGTGGF
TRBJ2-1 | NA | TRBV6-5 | ASSYRGNEQF
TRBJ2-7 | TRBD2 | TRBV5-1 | ASSSPGGPASEQY
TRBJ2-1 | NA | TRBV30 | AWNGGGDEQF
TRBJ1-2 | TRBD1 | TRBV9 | ASSATGTGPVKT
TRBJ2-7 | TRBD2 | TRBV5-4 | ASRPHGTSGNREQY
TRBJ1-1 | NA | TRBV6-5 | ASSYNTNTEAF
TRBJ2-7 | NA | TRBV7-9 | ASSPLGGSTYEQY
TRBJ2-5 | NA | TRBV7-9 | ASSFRTGLAQETQY
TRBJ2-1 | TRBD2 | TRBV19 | ASSMNLAGTNEQF
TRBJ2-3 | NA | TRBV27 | ASSLSWGPADTQY
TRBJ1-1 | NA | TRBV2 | ASSQTGSGTEAF
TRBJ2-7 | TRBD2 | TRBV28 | ASSLGSPSGSGYEQY
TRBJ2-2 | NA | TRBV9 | ASSVDVANTGELF
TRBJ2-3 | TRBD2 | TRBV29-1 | SVTGLAGGTDTQY
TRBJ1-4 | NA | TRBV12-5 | ASGLGVGEKLF
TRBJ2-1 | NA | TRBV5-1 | ASSLTRGNEQF
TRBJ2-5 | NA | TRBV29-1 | SVIDRKETQY
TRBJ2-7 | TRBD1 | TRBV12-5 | ARPHPGQIYEQY
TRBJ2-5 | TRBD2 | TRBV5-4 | ASSLLTSGLETQY
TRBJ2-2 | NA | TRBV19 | ASSIRKGEELF
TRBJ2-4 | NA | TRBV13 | ASSLGRWGKNIQY
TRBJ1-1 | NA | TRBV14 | ASSPQAGATSEAF
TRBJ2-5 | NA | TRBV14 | ASSPRSSGQETQY
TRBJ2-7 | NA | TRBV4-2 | ASSQDQGSSYEQY
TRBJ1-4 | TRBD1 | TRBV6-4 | ASSDSTDRGGEKLF
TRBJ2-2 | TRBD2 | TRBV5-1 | ASSFYDGTSGTGELF
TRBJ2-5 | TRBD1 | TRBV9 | ASSLRQGAETQY
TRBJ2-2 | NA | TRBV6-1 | ASSEYFLVNTGELF
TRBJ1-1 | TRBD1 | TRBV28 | ASSLGGDRDDPAF